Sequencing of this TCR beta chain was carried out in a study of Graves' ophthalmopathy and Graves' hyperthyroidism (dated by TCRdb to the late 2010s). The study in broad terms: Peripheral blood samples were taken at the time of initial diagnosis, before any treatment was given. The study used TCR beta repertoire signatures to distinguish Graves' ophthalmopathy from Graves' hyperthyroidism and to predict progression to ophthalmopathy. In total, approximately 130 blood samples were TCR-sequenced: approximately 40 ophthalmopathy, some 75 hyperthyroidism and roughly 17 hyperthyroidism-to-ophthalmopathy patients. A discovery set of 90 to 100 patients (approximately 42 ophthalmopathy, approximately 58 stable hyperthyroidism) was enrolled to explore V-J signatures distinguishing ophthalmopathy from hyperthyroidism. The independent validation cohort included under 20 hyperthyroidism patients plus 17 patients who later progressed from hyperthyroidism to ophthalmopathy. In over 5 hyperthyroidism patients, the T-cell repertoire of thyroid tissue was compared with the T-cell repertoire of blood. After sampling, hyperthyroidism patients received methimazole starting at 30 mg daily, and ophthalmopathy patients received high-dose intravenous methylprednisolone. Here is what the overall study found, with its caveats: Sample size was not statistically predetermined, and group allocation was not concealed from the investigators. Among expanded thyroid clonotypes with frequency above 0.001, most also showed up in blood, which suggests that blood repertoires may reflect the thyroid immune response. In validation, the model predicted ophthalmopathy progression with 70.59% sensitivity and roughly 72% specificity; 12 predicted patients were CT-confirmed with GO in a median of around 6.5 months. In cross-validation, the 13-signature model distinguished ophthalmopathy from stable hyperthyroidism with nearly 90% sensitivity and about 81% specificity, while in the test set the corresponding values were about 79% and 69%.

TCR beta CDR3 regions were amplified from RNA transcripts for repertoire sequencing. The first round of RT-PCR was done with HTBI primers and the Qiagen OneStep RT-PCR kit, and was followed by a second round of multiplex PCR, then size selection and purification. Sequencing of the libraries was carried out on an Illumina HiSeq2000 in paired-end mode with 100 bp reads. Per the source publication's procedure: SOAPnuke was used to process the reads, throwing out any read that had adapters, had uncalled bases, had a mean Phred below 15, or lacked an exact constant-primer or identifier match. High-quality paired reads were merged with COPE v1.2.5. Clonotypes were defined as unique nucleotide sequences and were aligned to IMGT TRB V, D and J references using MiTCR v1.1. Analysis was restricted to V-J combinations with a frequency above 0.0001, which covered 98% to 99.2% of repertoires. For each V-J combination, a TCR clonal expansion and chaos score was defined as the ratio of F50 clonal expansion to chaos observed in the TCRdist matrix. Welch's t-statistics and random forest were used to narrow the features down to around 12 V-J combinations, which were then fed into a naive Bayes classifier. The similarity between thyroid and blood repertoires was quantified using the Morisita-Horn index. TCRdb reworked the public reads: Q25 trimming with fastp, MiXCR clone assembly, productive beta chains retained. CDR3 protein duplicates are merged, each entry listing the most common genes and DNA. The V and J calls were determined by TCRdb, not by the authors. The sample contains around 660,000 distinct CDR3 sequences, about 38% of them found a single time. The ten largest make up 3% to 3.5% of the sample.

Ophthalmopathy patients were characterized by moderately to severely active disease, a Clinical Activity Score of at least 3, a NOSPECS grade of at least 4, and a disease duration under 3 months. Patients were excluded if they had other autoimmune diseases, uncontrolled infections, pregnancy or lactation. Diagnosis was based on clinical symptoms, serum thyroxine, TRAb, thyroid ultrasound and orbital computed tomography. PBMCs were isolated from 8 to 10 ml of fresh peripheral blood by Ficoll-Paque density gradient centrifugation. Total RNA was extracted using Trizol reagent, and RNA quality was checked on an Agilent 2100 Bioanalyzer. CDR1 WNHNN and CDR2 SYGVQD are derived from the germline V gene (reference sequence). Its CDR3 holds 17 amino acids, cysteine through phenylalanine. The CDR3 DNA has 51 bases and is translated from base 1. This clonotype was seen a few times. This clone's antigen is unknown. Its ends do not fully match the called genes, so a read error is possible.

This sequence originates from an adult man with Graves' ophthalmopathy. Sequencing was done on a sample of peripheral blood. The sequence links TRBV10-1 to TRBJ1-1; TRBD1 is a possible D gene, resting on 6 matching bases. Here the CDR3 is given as CASSLFEPGQSNTEAFF. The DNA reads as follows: TGTGCCAGCAGTTTATTCGAGCCGGGACAATCGAACACTGAAGCTTTCTTT.